The T cell receptor beta chain under discussion was sequenced for a study of T-cell memory formation after mild COVID-19 (dated by TCRdb to about 2021). Turning to the overall study: TCR sequence clusters from the two donors were found to be largely donor specific. In a couple of donors, T-cell clones that expanded and contracted after mild COVID-19 were followed by sequencing TCRalpha and TCRbeta repertoires longitudinally. Two young, previously healthy adult volunteers, one female and one male, were included in the cohort. General conclusions and limits of the study: Some responding clones were found in pre-infection memory, which suggests that pre-existing cross-reactive memory T cells took part in the SARS-CoV-2 response. The study covered only a couple of mild cases, and larger cohorts including severe cases with pre-infection samples were considered necessary. Contracting CD4+ clones turned up mainly in the CM and EM memory subsets, whereas EMRA was where CD8+ clones were enriched. SARS-CoV-2 specificity of the second-wave clones peaking on day 37 was not confirmed. From day 15 to 85, contracting clones showed balanced CD4/CD8 phenotypes, whereas a second wave of clones that expanded from day 15 to 37 leaned towards CD4+.

This clonotype was detected a few times. It lacks a known antigen. No much larger clonotype is one base removed from it; base qualities were not supplied. For sequencing, an Illumina NovaSeq 6000 was employed. cDNA libraries for TCRalpha and TCRbeta were prepared by 5'RACE using constant-segment primers, with sample barcodes and unique molecular identifiers added. Trizol reagent was used to extract RNA from every sample. Library amplification was performed in two PCR steps, and a second sample barcode and Illumina TruSeq adapters were introduced in the second step. Sequencing of the libraries was done on an Illumina NovaSeq, producing 2 x 150 bp paired-end reads. Regarding the original processing steps: Demultiplexing of reads and collapsing into UMI-guided consensus sequences were performed with migec v1.2.7. Using mixcr v2.1.11, UMI consensuses were aligned to TRA and TRB V and J templates and then assembled into clonotypes. Clonotypes were classified as expanded or contracted when called significant by both edgeR and NoisET, with noise models trained on biological replicates. For edgeR calls, a false discovery rate-adjusted p below 0.01 and a log2 fold-change threshold of 1 were applied. As an exploratory analysis of dynamics, PCA with hierarchical clustering was applied to max-normalized trajectories of the 1000 most abundant clonotypes. The CD4 or CD8 phenotype of responding clones was assigned using the separately sequenced CD4+ and CD8+ repertoires. Using fastp at Q25 and MiXCR, TCRdb reprocessed the public reads and kept productive beta chains. Each entry merges the rows of one CDR3 protein and shows their most common DNA and genes. The V and J calls and clone size are TCRdb's, not the authors'. This sample comprises 140,000 or so distinct CDR3 sequences, under 25% of them detected only once. Clones ranked in the top ten supply around 2% of the sample.

Taken from cysteine to phenylalanine, the CDR3 has 13 residues. The CDR3 DNA has 39 bases and is translated from base 1. V drops 5 bases and J drops 4 bases, leaving 13 bases in between. The germline V gene yields SQVTM for CDR1 and ANQGSEA for CDR2. PBMCs were isolated by Ficoll-Paque density gradient centrifugation. The sequence was obtained from an adult woman who had mild COVID-19 (a few samples of this study predate the infection). The sample titles of this study are shuffled in the database, so cell type and time point are left out; the donor was told from shared clones. The sample taken for sequencing was PBMCs or a T cell subset sorted from them (not recorded which). The sequence joins TRBV29-1 to TRBJ2-3; the D call is tentative, TRBD1 or TRBD2, as each matches 5 bases. The CDR3 has the sequence CSVSAGSPDTQYF. The DNA sequence follows: TGCAGCGTTAGTGCAGGGAGCCCAGATACGCAGTATTTT.